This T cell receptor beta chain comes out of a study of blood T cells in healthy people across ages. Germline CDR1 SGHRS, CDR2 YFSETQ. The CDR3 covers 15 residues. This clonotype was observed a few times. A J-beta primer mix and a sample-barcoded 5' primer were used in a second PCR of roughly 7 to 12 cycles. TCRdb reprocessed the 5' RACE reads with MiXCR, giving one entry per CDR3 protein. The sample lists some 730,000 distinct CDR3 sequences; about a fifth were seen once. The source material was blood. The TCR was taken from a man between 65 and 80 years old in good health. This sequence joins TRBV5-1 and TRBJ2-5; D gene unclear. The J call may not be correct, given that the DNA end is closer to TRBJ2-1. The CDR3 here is CASSLVARLYNEQFF. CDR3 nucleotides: TGCGCCAGCAGCTTGGTGGCGAGACTTTACAATGAGCAGTTCTTC.